This passage covers 17 T cell receptor beta chains from one sample sequenced in a study of post-analysis software for immune sequencing data. Points from the study as a whole: Higher frequency in patients than in controls was seen for 5 or 6 TRBV segments, with TRBV5-6, TRBV5-1 and TRBV20-1 among them.

Their antigens remain unidentified. TCR beta libraries were prepared from cDNA with unique molecular identifiers. TCRdb itself ran the PCR reads through MiXCR, one entry per CDR3 protein. The table records about 820,000 distinct CDR3 sequences, approximately 50% of them present only once. Sequenced input: blood. These receptors were taken from a girl aged 10 to 17 with multiple sclerosis.

The chain couples TRBV20-1 to TRBJ2-7; a weak D match, TRBD2 (6 bases). The germline V and J ends were trimmed by 0 bases and 1 base, with 19 bases remaining between them. CDR3 length: 17 amino acids. Germline V gene sequence: CDR1 DFQATT, CDR2 SNEGSKA (reference sequence). In nucleotides, the CDR3 is TGCAGTGCTAGAGACCCTAGGATCCGGGAGTCGTCCTACGAGCAGTACTTC. Its translation: CSARDPRIRESSYEQYF.

The J gene is TRBJ2-6, the V gene TRBV18; possibly TRBD1 for D (5 bases). V lost 4 bases and J lost 2, with 9 bases in between. The CDR3 loop spans 15 amino acids. Germline assignment: CDR1 KGHSH and CDR2 LQKENI. CDR3 residues: CASSQTVAGANVLTF. The CDR3, as DNA: TGTGCCAGCTCACAGACAGTAGCTGGGGCCAACGTCCTGACTTTC.

This clonotype was observed a handful of times. The chain carries TRBV20-1 and TRBJ2-6; 10 bases agree with TRBD1. The CDR3 length is 20 residues. Trimming cost V 4 bases and J 0 bases; bases outside gene matches: 15. Germline V gives CDR1 DFQATT, CDR2 SNEGSKA (reference sequence). In nucleotides, the CDR3 is TGCAGTGCTATAGACAGCTTGGGACAGGGGTCCCTCTCTGGGGCCAACGTCCTGACTTTC. Its translation: CSAIDSLGQGSLSGANVLTF.

This clonotype was seen a handful of times. The chain combines TRBV7-3 with TRBJ2-1, with TRBD2 as a possible D gene (6 bases). This CDR3 region has 14 residues. V gave up 7 bases and J gave up 3 bases, with 13 bases separating them. CDR1 and CDR2 from the germline V gene are SGHTA and FQGTGA. The CDR3 loop is CASKSGLLYNEQFF. The CDR3 region has the DNA TGTGCCAGCAAGAGCGGGCTCCTCTACAATGAGCAGTTCTTC.

The chain links TRBV3-1 to TRBJ2-1, with 9 bases identical to TRBD2. CDR3 length: 16 residues. The J segment lost 6 bases and the V segment lost 0 bases, leaving 6 bases of the junction unmatched. Germline assignment: CDR1 LGHDT and CDR2 YNNKEL (reference sequence). The CDR3 is CASSQDVAGGVNEQFF. CDR3 DNA sequence: TGTGCCAGCAGCCAAGATGTTGCGGGAGGGGTCAATGAGCAGTTCTTC.

The chain is built from TRBV20-1 and TRBJ2-7; D is uncertain. Germline loops: CDR1 DFQATT, CDR2 SNEGSKA (reference sequence). Trimming took off 4 bases at V and 0 bases at J, with 10 bases between the two ends. The CDR3 length is 13 residues. CDR3 in DNA: TGCAGTGCTAAGCCTTTAACCTCCTACGAGCAGTACTTC. Translation gives CSAKPLTSYEQYF.

A few counts support this clonotype. This chain joins TRBV29-1 and TRBJ2-5, with 7 bases matching TRBD1. Germline V gene data show CDR1 as SQVTM and CDR2 as ANQGSEA. The CDR3 has 14 residues. The junction had 7 bases not matched to a gene; V was cut back by 6 bases and J by 0 bases. The CDR3 loop reads CSVTGSEYQETQYF. CDR3 sequence (DNA): TGCAGCGTGACAGGGTCTGAGTACCAAGAGACCCAGTACTTC.

The genes are TRBV5-1 and TRBJ2-5, with D unresolved. This CDR3 contains 13 residues. Trimming left V 4 bases short and J 2 bases short, with 9 bases between. Looked up from germline, CDR1 is SGHRS and CDR2 is YFSETQ. The CDR3, as DNA: TGCGCCAGCAGCGCCCAACCACAAGAGACCCAGTACTTC. It is translated as CASSAQPQETQYF.

This clonotype was counted only a few times. The chain combines TRBV10-3 with TRBJ1-2, with D perhaps matching TRBD1 (5 bases). Trimming left V 0 bases short and J 3 bases short, with 14 bases between. Germline lookup yields CDR1 ENHRY and CDR2 SYGVKD. The CDR3 runs 16 residues. The CDR3 region has the DNA TGTGCCATCAGTGAGTCGGTGGCAGGGCGGGACTATGGCTACACCTTC. Residues: CAISESVAGRDYGYTF.

V is TRBV7-2 and J is TRBJ2-7; D gene unclear. Matching the DNA end better, TRBJ2-5 makes the J call doubtful. The CDR3 sequence is 14 residues long. Per germline, CDR1 SGHTA and CDR2 FQGNSA. CDR3 bases: TGTGCCAGCAGCTTAGTCTATAGGCAAGAGACCCAGTACTTC. It is translated as CASSLVYRQETQYF.

The chain joins TRBV6-2 or TRBV6-3 to TRBJ2-7; no reliable D call. Germline CDR1 and CDR2: MNHEY and SVGEGT. This CDR3 has 12 residues. Deletions cut 2 bases from V and 5 bases from J, with 7 bases between. The CDR3 loop is CASSYASNEQYF. As DNA, the CDR3 is TGTGCCAGCAGTTACGCCAGTAACGAGCAGTACTTC.

This clonotype was observed a few times. V usage is TRBV3-1 and J usage is TRBJ1-1; D is unclear. The length of the CDR3 is 14 residues. Germline CDR1 is LGHDT and CDR2 is YNNKEL (reference sequence). Trimming shortened V by 3 bases and J by 3 bases, and 11 bases separated the two germline ends. CDR3 coding DNA: TGTGCCAGCAGCCACCCCGGACCGTACACTGAAGCTTTCTTT. This codes for CASSHPGPYTEAFF.

The chain couples TRBV27 to TRBJ1-2; no clear D gene. Trimming removed 7 bases from V and 3 bases from J, with 12 bases in between. The CDR3 sequence is 13 residues long. Per germline, CDR1 MNHEY and CDR2 SMNVEV (reference sequence). The DNA of the CDR3 is TGTGCCAGCACGGGCTGGGGTGACTATGGCTACACCTTC. This translates into CASTGWGDYGYTF.

The CDR3 DNA follows: TGTGCCAGCAGTTTTCGGGGCAGCCTAGAGACCCAGTACTTC. It translates to CASSFRGSLETQYF. This rearrangement joins TRBV6-6 to TRBJ2-5; D tentatively fits TRBD1 or TRBD2 (5 bases each). The germline V gene has CDR1 MNHNY and CDR2 SVGAGI (reference sequence). The V gene lost 4 bases and the J gene lost 4 bases, with 13 bases spanning the gap. CDR3 size: 14 residues.

The CDR3 here is CASSQGFSGSYEQYF. In nucleotides, the CDR3 is TGTGCCAGCAGCCAAGGGTTTAGCGGGAGCTACGAGCAGTACTTC. The chain links TRBV14 to TRBJ2-7, with 9 bases fitting TRBD2. The CDR3 covers 15 residues. V trimming: 1 base; J trimming: 3 bases; junction bases outside the gene matches: 4. In germline, CDR1 is SGHDN, CDR2 FVKESK.

This clonotype was recorded a few times. The V and J genes are TRBV4-1 and TRBJ2-3, with 9 positions matching TRBD1. Germline lookup yields CDR1 MGHRA and CDR2 YSYEKL. The CDR3 covers 17 residues. V lost 2 bases and J lost 2; bases outside the gene matches: 8. DNA for the CDR3: TGCGCCAGCAGCCAAACACCCGGGACAGGGACCACAGATACGCAGTATTTT. Translating gives CASSQTPGTGTTDTQYF.

V usage is TRBV7-6 and J usage is TRBJ2-2, with TRBD1 matching 8 bases. The CDR3 has 13 residues. V trimming: 8 bases; J trimming: 7 bases; junction bases outside the gene matches: 6. CDR1 is SGHVS and CDR2 is FNYEAQ in the germline V gene. The CDR3 DNA sequence: TGTGCCAGCTCCCAGGGGGCCAGCGGGGAGCTGTTTTTT. This encodes CASSQGASGELFF.